A single T cell receptor (beta chain) is shown here with its context. Its antigen is as yet unknown. The germline V and J ends were trimmed by 6 bases and 4 bases, with 18 bases remaining between them. CDR1 is SGHDT, CDR2 YYEEEE, per germline. CDR3 length equals 15 residues. The study ran its PCR with 60 Vbeta and 13 Jbeta primers. Sequencing was performed with immunoSEQ multiplex PCR; in TCRdb, only in-frame clones are kept and a portion is missing. The sample carries about 170,000 clones, roughly 80% recorded once. Though nominally healthy at sampling, donors likely had unrecorded immune exposures. These data belong to a study of cytomegalovirus exposure and HLA in healthy donors. Study-level results: Most CMV-associated TCR beta chains were later found to appear HLA-restricted. Later analysis revealed greater clonal expansion in HLA-associated TCR beta chains than in equally common others. HLA alleles showed associations with 15,000 to 20,000 TCR beta sequences in a later analysis, at a 0.05 false discovery rate.

The chain has TRBV5-6 and TRBJ2-3; D not certain. This TCR derives from a man aged 30-40 years in good health and CMV-seropositive. The sequencing sample was made of PBMCs. DNA for the CDR3: TGTGCCAGCATCCATTCTACGGTCCATCCAGATACGCAGTATTTT. Translated, it gives CASIHSTVHPDTQYF.